The 9 T cell receptor beta chains below were found in one sample sequenced in a study of T cells in Graves' hyperthyroidism and ophthalmopathy. Amplification of TCR beta CDR3 regions used RNA as the template. First-round RT-PCR with HTBI primers amplified the TCR CDR3 region. TCRdb reanalysed the multiplex PCR reads using MiXCR and keeps one entry per CDR3 protein. The sample holds approximately 410,000 distinct CDR3 sequences, approximately 14% seen once. The sequenced sample consisted of blood. All receptors derive from a man between 18 and 29 years old with Graves' ophthalmopathy.

This clonotype was found many times. The genes are TRBV30 and TRBJ2-5; the D gene could be TRBD1 or TRBD2 (5 bases each). Looked up from germline, CDR1 is GTSNPN and CDR2 is SVGIG (reference sequence). V was clipped by 5 bases and J by 4 bases, with 20 bases between them. The CDR3 runs 15 residues. The CDR3 sequence is CAWGRGASTAETQYF. The CDR3 region has the DNA TGTGCCTGGGGCCGAGGGGCCTCAACTGCAGAGACCCAGTACTTC.

The sample holds many counts of this clonotype. The chain has TRBV5-1 and TRBJ2-1; unclear D gene. The germline CDR1 and CDR2 sequences are SGHRS and YFSETQ. The CDR3 is 12 residues long. V was cut by 1 base and J by 7 bases, with 6 bases left in between. CDR3 DNA sequence: TGCGCCAGCAGCTTGAGCAGTAATGAGCAGTTCTTC. This translates into CASSLSSNEQFF. Filled out from reference TRBV5-1 and TRBJ2-1, the complete variable domain reads KAGVTQTPRYLIKTRGQQVTLSCSPISGHRSVSWYQQTPGQGLQFLFEYFSETQRNKGNFPGRFSGRQFSNSRSEMNVSTLELGDSALYLCASSLSSNEQFFGPGTRLTVL.

V gene TRBV5-6 combines with J gene TRBJ2-1; D possibly corresponds to TRBD2 (5 bases). The germline CDR1 and CDR2 sequences are SGHDT and YYEEEE. The CDR3 spans 12 residues. Trimming pared 0 bases from V and 10 bases from J, leaving 8 bases between. The CDR3 loop reads CASSLGAVEQFF. CDR3 in DNA: TGTGCCAGCAGCTTGGGAGCGGTAGAGCAGTTCTTC.

This clonotype occurred a few times. The J gene is TRBJ2-7, the V gene TRBV7-9; 13 nucleotides align to TRBD2. Per germline, CDR1 SEHNR and CDR2 FQNEAQ (reference sequence). There are 14 residues in the CDR3. V dropped 4 bases and J dropped 6; count of bases not matched to a gene: 3. The CDR3 protein is CASSSGLAGVEQYF. CDR3 coding DNA: TGTGCCAGCAGCTCCGGACTAGCGGGAGTCGAGCAGTACTTC.

The chain recombines TRBV7-6 with TRBJ1-5; no reliable D call. The CDR3 spans 13 residues. V was trimmed by 3 bases and J by 6 bases, leaving 9 bases between them. Germline V CDR1 and CDR2: SGHVS, FNYEAQ. The CDR3 DNA sequence: TGTGCCAGCAGCTTGGGTATGGGTCAGCCCCAGCATTTT. Amino acids: CASSLGMGQPQHF.

In this sample, this clonotype turned up many times. CDR3 sequence reads: CASSFGHSSNQPQHF. The CDR3 DNA sequence: TGTGCCAGCAGCTTTGGACACTCGAGCAATCAGCCCCAGCATTTT. The gene calls are TRBV5-5 and TRBJ1-5; perhaps TRBD1 as D (5 bases). V gave up 2 bases and J gave up 1 base, with 10 bases separating them. CDR3 length: 15 residues. Germline CDR1 is SGHKS and CDR2 is YYEKEE (reference sequence).

In this sample, this clonotype turned up many times. The gene calls are TRBV20-1 and TRBJ2-5, with TRBD1 matching 7 bases. CDR1 DFQATT and CDR2 SNEGSKA come from the germline V gene (reference sequence). CDR3 length: 13 amino acids. V trimming: 6 bases; J trimming: 1 base; junction bases outside the gene matches: 5. CDR3 nucleotide sequence: TGCAGTGCCTTTGGGACAGCCCAAGAGACCCAGTACTTC. Its translation: CSAFGTAQETQYF.

The sample holds many counts of this clonotype. The chain recombines TRBV11-3 with TRBJ2-3, with 13 bases aligning to TRBD2. V was clipped by 4 bases and J by 3 bases; unmatched bases: 7. The CDR3 length is 17 residues. The germline V gene has CDR1 SGHNT and CDR2 YENEEA. The CDR3 DNA reads TGTGCCAGCAGCTCCCGGACTAGCGGGAGAGGGACAGATACGCAGTATTTT. This translates into CASSSRTSGRGTDTQYF.

The chain is built from TRBV6-1 and TRBJ1-4; 9 bases align to TRBD1. This CDR3 comprises 16 residues. The germline V gene has CDR1 MNHNS and CDR2 SASEGT. Unmatched junction bases numbered 5, after V lost 0 bases and J lost 6 bases. In nucleotides, the CDR3 is TGTGCCAGCAGTGAAGCGCCGACAGGGGGAGATGAAAAACTGTTTTTT. This codes for CASSEAPTGGDEKLFF.